The 27 T cell receptor beta chains listed next were all sequenced from one sample in a study of blood T cell repertoires in COVID-19. TCRdb keeps only in-frame clones here, not all; method: immunoSEQ multiplex PCR. Of some 250,000 clones in the sample, around 86% were seen once. The specimen was peripheral blood. These TCRs come from a woman under 40 who had recovered from COVID-19.

The gene calls are TRBV15 and TRBJ1-6, with D possibly TRBD1 on 5 matching bases. Germline values: CDR1 LNHNV, CDR2 YYDKDF (reference sequence). V dropped 4 bases and J dropped 7 bases, with 14 bases sitting between them. The CDR3 extends over 15 amino acids. CDR3 coding DNA: TGTGCCACCAGCATTTCCCAGGGTGGGAATTCACCCCTCCACTTT. It is translated as CATSISQGGNSPLHF.

The chain combines TRBV5-1 with TRBJ2-1; TRBD2 might be the D (5 bases). The CDR3 consists of 13 residues. Trimming took 0 bases from V and 11 from J, leaving 12 bases between them. Germline V gene sequence: CDR1 SGHRS, CDR2 YFSETQ. The CDR3: CASSLVPAGKQFF. The CDR3 region has the DNA TGCGCCAGCAGCTTGGTGCCGGCCGGGAAGCAGTTCTTC.

The rearrangement uses TRBV12-3 or TRBV12-4 and TRBJ1-1; D remains unclear. The CDR3 extends over 12 amino acids. V was cut by 4 bases and J by 3 bases, with 6 bases left in between. This CDR3 is CASSYSYTEAFF. The CDR3 DNA reads as TGTGCCAGCAGTTACAGTTACACTGAAGCTTTCTTT.

The rearrangement uses TRBV4-1 and TRBJ1-3, with TRBD1 matching over 7 bases. Germline V gene lookup returns CDR1 MGHRA and CDR2 YSYEKL. V shed 0 bases and J 6 bases; nucleotides not matched to a gene: 11. The CDR3 is 17 amino acids. The CDR3 reads CASSQDTGTGQINTIYF. The CDR3 DNA reads TGCGCCAGCAGCCAAGATACCGGAACGGGACAGATAAACACCATATATTTT.

V gene TRBV6-5 combines with J gene TRBJ1-4; no firm D call. Per the germline V gene, CDR1 is MNHEY and CDR2 is SVGAGI. V was pared by 6 bases and J by 5 bases, with 10 bases between. This CDR3 comprises 13 residues. The DNA for the CDR3 is TGTGCCAGCAGCTCCACTTGGAATGAAAAACTGTTTTTT. It specifies CASSSTWNEKLFF.

There are a few counts of this clone. This sequence joins TRBV7-9 and TRBJ1-3; D is uncertain. The CDR3 has 15 residues. The V and J ends lost 2 bases and 1 base respectively, with 9 bases between them. Germline CDR1 and CDR2: SEHNR and FQNEAQ (reference sequence). The DNA of the CDR3 is TGTGCCAGCAGCTTATTAGATGCTTCTGGAAACACCATATATTTT. Encoded protein: CASSLLDASGNTIYF.

V gene TRBV1 combines with J gene TRBJ2-3; TRBD2, the D gene given by the table, was not confirmed from the DNA. TRBV1 is a pseudogene. This CDR3 is built from 15 residues. The CDR3 here is CTSSQVAGGPDTQYF. Written as DNA, the CDR3 is TGCACCAGCAGCCAAGTAGCGGGGGGGCCAGATACGCAGTATTTT.

V usage is TRBV3-1 (or the pseudogene TRBV3-2) and J usage is TRBJ2-5; 12 bases are shared with TRBD2. CDR3 length equals 18 residues. Trimming removed 0 bases from V and 4 bases from J; junction bases left unmatched: 9. CDR1 LGHDT and CDR2 YNNKEL come from the germline V gene (reference sequence). CDR3 sequence reads: CASSQDGLAGRKGETQYF. In DNA, the CDR3 is TGTGCCAGCAGCCAAGATGGACTAGCGGGGAGAAAAGGAGAGACCCAGTACTTC.

V is TRBV18 and J is TRBJ2-3, with TRBD1 matching 12 bases. Germline V lookup: CDR1 KGHSH, CDR2 LQKENI. The trim removed 2 bases at V and 5 bases at J, leaving 5 bases unmatched. This CDR3 spans 16 amino acids. This chain's CDR3 is CASSPRGQGALDTQYF. The CDR3 DNA is TGTGCCAGCTCACCAAGGGGACAGGGGGCCTTAGATACGCAGTATTTT.

The V call is TRBV3-1 (or the pseudogene TRBV3-2), the J call TRBJ1-5; 7 bases line up with TRBD1. V dropped 10 bases and J dropped 2; count of bases not matched to a gene: 2. The CDR3 spans 12 residues. Germline lookup yields CDR1 LGHDT and CDR2 YNNKEL (reference sequence). The CDR3 spells CATGQGNQPQHF. CDR3 bases: TGTGCCACAGGACAGGGCAATCAGCCCCAGCATTTT.

The table lists this clone with a few counts. The V gene is TRBV11-2, the J gene TRBJ1-1, with 7 bases aligning to TRBD1. Unmatched junction bases numbered 8, after V lost 1 base and J lost 6 bases. Germline CDR1 is SGHAT and CDR2 is FQNNGV. The CDR3 is 15 amino acids. The CDR3 region is CASSLASRGWSEAFF. The CDR3 DNA follows: TGTGCCAGCAGCTTAGCCTCCAGGGGGTGGTCTGAAGCTTTCTTT.

The CDR3 DNA reads TGTGCCAGCAGTCCCCGGGACAGGGGAGCCTACGAGCAGTACTTC. Amino acid sequence: CASSPRDRGAYEQYF. The chain couples TRBV6-5 to TRBJ2-7, with TRBD1 identical over 10 bases. The CDR3 is made up of 15 amino acids. Trimming cost V 5 bases and J 2 bases; bases outside gene matches: 6. Germline lookup yields CDR1 MNHEY and CDR2 SVGAGI.

CDR3 sequence: CASGQGPDGYTF. As DNA, the CDR3 is TGCGCCAGCGGACAGGGGCCGGATGGCTACACCTTC. V usage is TRBV5-1 and J usage is TRBJ1-2, with 9 positions matching TRBD1. Looked up from germline, CDR1 is SGHRS and CDR2 is YFSETQ. CDR3 size: 12 residues. Losses at the gene ends were 7 bases for V and 6 bases for J; bases not matched to a gene: 4.

This clone was detected only a few times. The chain employs TRBV6-5 and TRBJ1-2; D possibly corresponds to TRBD1 (5 bases). With 6 bases removed from V and 2 bases from J, the gap between germline ends came to 10 bases. CDR1 and CDR2 from the germline V gene are MNHEY and SVGAGI. This CDR3 has 13 residues. The CDR3 spells CASRETVNYGYTF. CDR3 DNA sequence: TGTGCCAGCAGGGAGACAGTAAACTATGGCTACACCTTC.

The chain employs TRBV7-2 and TRBJ2-5; perhaps TRBD2 as D (5 bases). V lost 5 bases and J lost 4, with 11 bases in between. Germline values: CDR1 SGHTA, CDR2 FQGNSA. The CDR3 extends over 13 amino acids. The CDR3 DNA sequence: TGTGCCAGCAGCCCTAACCGGGGAGAGACCCAGTACTTC. Translating it yields CASSPNRGETQYF.

V is TRBV6-5 and J is TRBJ2-7; 9 bases align to TRBD1. Unmatched junction bases numbered 7, after V lost 5 bases and J lost 5 bases. The CDR3 is 14 residues long. Germline values: CDR1 MNHEY, CDR2 SVGAGI. CDR3 loop: CASSPTGGIHEQYF. The CDR3 bases are TGTGCCAGCAGTCCCACAGGGGGCATCCACGAGCAGTACTTC.

Only one count was recorded for this clone. This chain joins TRBV15 and TRBJ1-5; TRBD1 aligns across 9 bases. The CDR3 spans 15 residues. Germline V lookup: CDR1 LNHNV, CDR2 YYDKDF (reference sequence). Trimming took 0 bases from V and 7 from J; bases not matched to a gene: 4. DNA for the CDR3: TGTGCCACCAGCAGAGATTACAGGGGGCAACAGCCCCAGCATTTT. This gives the protein CATSRDYRGQQPQHF.

The V and J genes are TRBV18 and TRBJ2-1; no firm D call. Germline assignment: CDR1 KGHSH and CDR2 LQKENI. Trimming cost V 6 bases and J 1 base, with 10 bases left between them. This CDR3 is 14 amino acids long. The CDR3 reads CASSRERSYNEQFF. CDR3 in DNA: TGTGCCAGCTCCCGAGAGAGATCCTACAATGAGCAGTTCTTC.

The chain has TRBV5-4 and TRBJ2-5, with D tentatively TRBD2 (6 bases). The CDR3 has 13 residues. Germline V gene data show CDR1 as SGHNT and CDR2 as YYREEE (reference sequence). V lost 4 bases and J lost 0, with 7 bases in between. CDR3 in amino acids: CASSGGNQETQYF. DNA of the CDR3: TGTGCCAGCAGCGGCGGGAACCAAGAGACCCAGTACTTC.

V and J are TRBV28 and TRBJ2-2; 7 bases map to TRBD2. The CDR3 length is 17 residues. The trim removed 5 bases at V and 9 bases at J, leaving 18 bases unmatched. Germline V lookup: CDR1 MDHEN, CDR2 SYDVKM. In DNA, the CDR3 is TGTGCCAGCAGTCCCCGACTCGGACTAGTAGGGATTCGGGAGCTGTTTTTT. As protein: CASSPRLGLVGIRELFF. Full variable domain (missing parts from reference TRBV28 and TRBJ2-2): DVKVTQSSRYLVKRTGEKVFLECVQDMDHENMFWYRQDPGLGLRLIYFSYDVKMKEKGDIPEGYSVSREKKERFSLILESASTNQTSMYLCASSPRLGLVGIRELFFGEGSRLTVL.

V is TRBV9 and J is TRBJ2-7, with no clear D. Germline CDR1 and CDR2: SGDLS and YYNGEE. Trimming removed 4 bases at V and 6 bases at J, with 17 bases between. This CDR3 comprises 14 residues. CDR3 amino acids: CASSPTSAQSEQYF. For the CDR3, the DNA is TGTGCCAGCAGCCCTACCTCCGCACAGAGCGAGCAGTACTTC.

CDR3 nucleotides: TGTGCCTGGAGTCTTACACAGGGGGCTGGAGCTTTCTTT. Translated, it gives CAWSLTQGAGAFF. The genes are TRBV30 and TRBJ1-1, with TRBD1 identical over 9 bases. The CDR3 has 13 residues. Trimming at V came to 2 bases and at J to 10 bases, leaving 8 bases not matched to a gene. Germline V gene lookup returns CDR1 GTSNPN and CDR2 SVGIG (reference sequence).

V is TRBV3-1 (or the pseudogene TRBV3-2) and J is TRBJ2-3, with 9 bases aligning to TRBD2. After removal of 4 bases from V and 8 bases from J, the junction contained 13 bases not matched to a gene. The germline V gene has CDR1 LGHDT and CDR2 YNNKEL (reference sequence). The CDR3 sequence is 16 residues long. CDR3 loop: CASSPTGGLAGSTQYF. CDR3 nucleotide sequence: TGTGCCAGCAGCCCTACCGGTGGGCTAGCGGGGAGTACGCAGTATTTT.

The V call is TRBV7-9, the J call TRBJ1-2; the D is unclear. Per the germline V gene, CDR1 is SEHNR and CDR2 is FQNEAQ (reference sequence). The CDR3 sequence is 13 residues long. V shed 5 bases and J shed 3 bases, with 10 bases lying between them. The CDR3 spells CASSLTIDYGYTF. CDR3 nucleotides: TGTGCCAGCAGCCTGACAATTGACTATGGCTACACCTTC.

The J gene is TRBJ2-1, the V gene TRBV11-3, with 10 nucleotides matching TRBD2. The V gene end was trimmed by 0 bases and the J gene end by 3 bases; junction bases not matched to a gene: 8. Germline V gives CDR1 SGHNT, CDR2 YENEEA. The CDR3 sequence is 18 residues long. CDR3 in DNA: TGTGCCAGCAGCTTAGAAAATGGGCTAGCGGGGGTCTACAATGAGCAGTTCTTC. Translation gives CASSLENGLAGVYNEQFF.

The chain carries TRBV4-2 and TRBJ2-7; TRBD1 agrees at 7 bases. V trimming: 4 bases; J trimming: 3 bases; junction bases outside the gene matches: 9. The CDR3 sequence is 15 residues long. Germline V gene sequence: CDR1 LGHNA, CDR2 YNFKEQ. Written as DNA, the CDR3 is TGTGCCAGCAGCCCCAGCACGGGACAGCTCTACGAGCAGTACTTC. Translated: CASSPSTGQLYEQYF.

J is TRBJ2-2 and V is TRBV5-1, with 8 bases identical to TRBD2. V lost 4 bases to trimming and J lost 7 bases; unmatched junction nucleotides: 9. CDR1 is SGHRS and CDR2 is YFSETQ in the germline V gene. This CDR3 contains 15 residues. CDR3 sequence (DNA): TGCGCCAGCAGCCCCGGGGGGGCCTTAAACGGGGAGCTGTTTTTT. Its translation is CASSPGGALNGELFF. Full variable domain (rest looked up from reference TRBV5-1 and TRBJ2-2): KAGVTQTPRYLIKTRGQQVTLSCSPISGHRSVSWYQQTPGQGLQFLFEYFSETQRNKGNFPGRFSGRQFSNSRSEMNVSTLELGDSALYLCASSPGGALNGELFFGEGSRLTVL.